The T cell receptor beta chain under discussion was sequenced for a study of shared clonotypes between healthy human individuals. The CDR3 has 15 residues. Germline V lookup: CDR1 SGHRS, CDR2 YFSETQ. The V segment lost 4 bases and the J segment 8 bases; nucleotides outside the gene matches: 5. Assay: immunoSEQ multiplex PCR; the TCRdb copy retains only in-frame clones and omits some. The sample comprises around 2,000,000 clones, 90% to 95% of which are singletons, and 0.13% rests with the top ten. The TCR sequence derives from a man aged 18 to 35 in good health. The sample consisted of naive CD4+ T cells sorted from blood. Subset indicated: CD45RA+ positively selected. The chain employs TRBV5-1 and TRBJ2-1; TRBD2 agrees at 14 bases. CDR3 nucleotides: TGCGCCAGCAGCCCCGGGACTAGCGGGAGACATGAGCAGTTCTTC. Residues: CASSPGTSGRHEQFF.